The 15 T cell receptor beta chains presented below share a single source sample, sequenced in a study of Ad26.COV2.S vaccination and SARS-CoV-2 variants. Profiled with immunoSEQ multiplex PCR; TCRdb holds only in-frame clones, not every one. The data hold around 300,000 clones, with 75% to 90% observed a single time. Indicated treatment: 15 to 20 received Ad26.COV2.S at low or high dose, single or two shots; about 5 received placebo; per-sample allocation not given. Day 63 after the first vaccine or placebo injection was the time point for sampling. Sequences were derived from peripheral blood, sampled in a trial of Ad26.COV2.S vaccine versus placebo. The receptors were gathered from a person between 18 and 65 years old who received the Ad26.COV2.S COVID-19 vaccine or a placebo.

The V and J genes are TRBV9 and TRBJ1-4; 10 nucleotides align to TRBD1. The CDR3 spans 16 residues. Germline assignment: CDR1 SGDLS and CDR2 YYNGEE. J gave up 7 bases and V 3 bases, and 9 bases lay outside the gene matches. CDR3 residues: CASSASPGQGSEKLFF. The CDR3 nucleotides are TGTGCCAGCAGCGCTTCTCCGGGACAGGGGAGTGAAAAACTGTTTTTT.

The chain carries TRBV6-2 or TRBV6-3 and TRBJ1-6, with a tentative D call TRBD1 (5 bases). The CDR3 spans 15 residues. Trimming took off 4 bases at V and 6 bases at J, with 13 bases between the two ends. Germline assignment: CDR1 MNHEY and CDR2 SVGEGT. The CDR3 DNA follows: TGTGCCAGCAGTTCCGTGACAGCTTTTAATTCACCCCTCCACTTT. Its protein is CASSSVTAFNSPLHF.

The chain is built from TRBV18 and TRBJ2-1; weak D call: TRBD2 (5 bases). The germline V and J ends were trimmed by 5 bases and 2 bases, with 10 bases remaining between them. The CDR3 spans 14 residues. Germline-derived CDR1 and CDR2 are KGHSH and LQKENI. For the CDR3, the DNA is TGTGCCAGCTCAGGTGCGGGCCCCTACAATGAGCAGTTCTTC. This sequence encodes CASSGAGPYNEQFF.

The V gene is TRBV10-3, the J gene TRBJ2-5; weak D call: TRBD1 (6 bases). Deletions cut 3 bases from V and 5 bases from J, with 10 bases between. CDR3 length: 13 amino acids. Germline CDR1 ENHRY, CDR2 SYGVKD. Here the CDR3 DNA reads TGTGCCATCAGTGACACAGGGTGGGAGACCCAGTACTTC. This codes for CAISDTGWETQYF.

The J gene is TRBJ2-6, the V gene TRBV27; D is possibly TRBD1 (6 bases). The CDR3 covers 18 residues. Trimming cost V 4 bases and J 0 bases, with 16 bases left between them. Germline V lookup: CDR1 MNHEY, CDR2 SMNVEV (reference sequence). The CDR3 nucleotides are TGTGCCAGCAGTTCCCTCAAGACAGGCGTCTCTGGGGCCAACGTCCTGACTTTC. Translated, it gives CASSSLKTGVSGANVLTF.

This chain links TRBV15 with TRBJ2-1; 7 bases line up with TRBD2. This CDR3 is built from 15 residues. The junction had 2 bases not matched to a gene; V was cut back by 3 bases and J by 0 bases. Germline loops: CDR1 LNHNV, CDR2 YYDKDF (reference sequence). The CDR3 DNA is TGTGCCACCAGCAGCCGGACTAGCTCCTACAATGAGCAGTTCTTC. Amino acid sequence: CATSSRTSSYNEQFF. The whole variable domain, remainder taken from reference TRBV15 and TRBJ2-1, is DAMVIQNPRYQVTQFGKPVTLSCSQTLNHNVMYWYQQKSSQAPKLLFHYYDKDFNNEADTPDNFQSRRPNTSFCFLDIRSPGLGDTAMYLCATSSRTSSYNEQFFGPGTRLTVL.

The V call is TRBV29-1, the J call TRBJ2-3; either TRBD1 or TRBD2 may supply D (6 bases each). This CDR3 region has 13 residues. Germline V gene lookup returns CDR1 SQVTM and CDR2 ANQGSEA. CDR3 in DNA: TGCACCGGGGGCCCAAGGGGGACAGATACGCAGTATTTT. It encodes CTGGPRGTDTQYF.

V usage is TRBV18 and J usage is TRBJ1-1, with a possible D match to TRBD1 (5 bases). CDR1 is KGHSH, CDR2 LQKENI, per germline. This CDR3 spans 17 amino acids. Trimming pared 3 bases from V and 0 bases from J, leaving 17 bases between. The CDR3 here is CASSPAGGHPMNTEAFF. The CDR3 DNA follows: TGTGCCAGCTCACCGGCCGGGGGTCACCCAATGAACACTGAAGCTTTCTTT.

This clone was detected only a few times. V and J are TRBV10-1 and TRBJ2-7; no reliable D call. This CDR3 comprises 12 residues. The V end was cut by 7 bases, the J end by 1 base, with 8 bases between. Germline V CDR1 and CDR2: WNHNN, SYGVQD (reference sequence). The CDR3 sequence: CASTWSSYEQYV. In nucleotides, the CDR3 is TGCGCCAGCACCTGGTCTTCCTACGAGCAGTACGTC.

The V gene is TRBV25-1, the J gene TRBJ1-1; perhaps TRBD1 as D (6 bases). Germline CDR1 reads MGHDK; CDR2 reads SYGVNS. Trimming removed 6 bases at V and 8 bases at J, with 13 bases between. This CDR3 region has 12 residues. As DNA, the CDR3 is TGTGCCAGCAGCCTATCCGGACAGGAAGCTTTCTTT. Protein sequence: CASSLSGQEAFF.

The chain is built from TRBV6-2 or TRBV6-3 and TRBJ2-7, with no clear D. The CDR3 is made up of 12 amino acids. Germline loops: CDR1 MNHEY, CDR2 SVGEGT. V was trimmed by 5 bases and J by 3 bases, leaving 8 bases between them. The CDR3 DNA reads TGTGCCAGCAGTAGACTGGGCTACGAGCAGTACGTC. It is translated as CASSRLGYEQYV.

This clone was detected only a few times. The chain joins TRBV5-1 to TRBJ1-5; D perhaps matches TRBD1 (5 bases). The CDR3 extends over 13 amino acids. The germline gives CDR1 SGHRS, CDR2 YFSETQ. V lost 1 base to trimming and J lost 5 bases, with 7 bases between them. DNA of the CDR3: TGCGCCAGCAGCTTGAGAGGGGATCAGCCCCAGCATTTT. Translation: CASSLRGDQPQHF.

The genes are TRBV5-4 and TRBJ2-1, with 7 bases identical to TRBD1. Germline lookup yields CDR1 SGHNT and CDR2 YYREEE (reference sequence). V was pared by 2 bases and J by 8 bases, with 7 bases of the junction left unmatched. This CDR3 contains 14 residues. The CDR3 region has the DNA TGTGCCAGCAGCTTCGTGACAGGGAAGGATGAGCAGTTCTTC. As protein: CASSFVTGKDEQFF.

The CDR3 protein is CATKKPGTGTSGGNRAYNEQFF. DNA for the CDR3: TGTGCCACCAAAAAACCCGGGACCGGGACTAGCGGGGGAAATCGGGCCTACAATGAGCAGTTCTTC. The rearrangement uses TRBV2 and TRBJ2-1, with TRBD2 identical over 14 bases. The CDR3 runs 22 residues. V dropped 10 bases and J dropped 2; count of bases not matched to a gene: 25. Germline-derived CDR1 and CDR2 are SNHLY and FYNNEI.

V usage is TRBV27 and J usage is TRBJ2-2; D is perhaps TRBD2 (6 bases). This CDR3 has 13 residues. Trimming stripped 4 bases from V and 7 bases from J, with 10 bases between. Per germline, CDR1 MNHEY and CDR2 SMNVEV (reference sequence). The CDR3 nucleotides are TGTGCCAGCAGTTCGACTAGTATCGGGGAGCTGTTTTTT. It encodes CASSSTSIGELFF.